The clone carrying this T cell receptor beta chain was counted only a few times. The antigen is unknown. The data belong to a study of T cells in Graves' hyperthyroidism and ophthalmopathy. Study-level background: Peripheral blood was secured at the point of initial diagnosis, before any treatment.

Findings and limits, study-wide: Progression to ophthalmopathy was predicted a median of about 6.6 months early.

Amplified regions were TCR beta CDR3 sequences from RNA transcripts. HTBI primers were used for first-round RT-PCR of the TCR CDR3. TCRdb recomputed calls from the multiplex PCR reads with MiXCR, one row per CDR3 protein. The data show around 540,000 distinct CDR3 sequences, roughly a sixth seen once. Ophthalmopathy cases met thresholds of Clinical Activity Score at least 3, NOSPECS grade at least 4 and duration under 3 months. Cells are PBMCs isolated from roughly 9.3 ml of fresh blood. Sample: blood. This TCR was recovered from a woman aged 30 to 39 with Graves' ophthalmopathy.

For the CDR3, the DNA is TGCAGTGCAAGGCTAGCTCCAACCTACAATGAGCAGTTCTTC. It encodes CSARLAPTYNEQFF. V gene TRBV20-1 combines with J gene TRBJ2-1, with D tentatively TRBD2 (5 bases). In germline, CDR1 is DFQATT, CDR2 SNEGSKA (reference sequence). This CDR3 contains 14 residues. V dropped 6 bases and J dropped 2 bases, with 14 bases sitting between them.